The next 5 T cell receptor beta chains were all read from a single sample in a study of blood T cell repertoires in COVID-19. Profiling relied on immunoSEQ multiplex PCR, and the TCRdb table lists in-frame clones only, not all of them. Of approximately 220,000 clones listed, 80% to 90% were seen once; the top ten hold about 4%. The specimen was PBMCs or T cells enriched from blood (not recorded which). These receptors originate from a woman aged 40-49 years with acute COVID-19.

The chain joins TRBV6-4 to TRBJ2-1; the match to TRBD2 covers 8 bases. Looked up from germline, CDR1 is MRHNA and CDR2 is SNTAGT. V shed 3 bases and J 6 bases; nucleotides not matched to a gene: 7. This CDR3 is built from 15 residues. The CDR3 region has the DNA TGTGCCAGCAGTGAGAGTGGACTAGCAGGCAATGAGCAGTTCTTC. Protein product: CASSESGLAGNEQFF.

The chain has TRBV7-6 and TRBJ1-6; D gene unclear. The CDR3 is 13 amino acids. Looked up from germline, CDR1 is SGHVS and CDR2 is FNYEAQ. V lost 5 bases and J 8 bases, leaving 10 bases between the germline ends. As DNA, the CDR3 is TGTGCCAGCAGCCGAGGAGATTATTCACCCCTCCACTTT. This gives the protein CASSRGDYSPLHF.

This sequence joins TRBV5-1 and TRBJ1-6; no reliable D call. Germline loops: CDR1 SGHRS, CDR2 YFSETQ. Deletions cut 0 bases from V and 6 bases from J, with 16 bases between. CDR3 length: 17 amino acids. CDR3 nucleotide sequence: TGCGCCAGCAGCTTGGCGGCGGGCGCCGTGGGTAATTCACCCCTCCACTTT. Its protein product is CASSLAAGAVGNSPLHF.

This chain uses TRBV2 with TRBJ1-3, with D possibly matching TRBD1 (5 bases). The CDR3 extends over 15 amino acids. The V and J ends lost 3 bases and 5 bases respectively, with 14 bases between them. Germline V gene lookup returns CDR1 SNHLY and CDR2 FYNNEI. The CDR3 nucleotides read TGTGCCAGCAGTGATAAAGCGACAGCCCGAAACACCATATATTTT. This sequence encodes CASSDKATARNTIYF.

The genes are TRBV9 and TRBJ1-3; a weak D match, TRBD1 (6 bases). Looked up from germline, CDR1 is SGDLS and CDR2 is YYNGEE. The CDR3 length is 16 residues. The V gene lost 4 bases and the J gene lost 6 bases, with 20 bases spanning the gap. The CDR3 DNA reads TGTGCCAGCAGCTTCCGTTACCCAGGGGATGCAAACACCATATATTTT. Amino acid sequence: CASSFRYPGDANTIYF.